This T cell receptor beta chain comes out of a study of T-cell memory formation after mild COVID-19. Study-wide context: TCR clusters largely stayed donor specific.

This clonotype was detected a few times. This CDR3 is built from 13 residues. The V and J ends lost 4 bases and 6 bases respectively, with 11 bases between them. Germline CDR1 and CDR2: SGHDT and YYEEEE. TCRdb analysed the 5' RACE reads with MiXCR anew, one entry per CDR3 protein. The sample includes roughly 130,000 distinct CDR3 sequences, more than 15% of them seen just once. The clonotype was recovered from a man between 18 and 29 years old who had mild COVID-19 (a few samples of this study predate the infection). Cell type and time point are not known. The sequenced sample consisted of PBMCs or a T cell subset sorted from them (not recorded which). V usage is TRBV5-6 and J usage is TRBJ2-1, with D possibly being TRBD2 (7 bases). In nucleotides, the CDR3 is TGTGCCAGCAGCCTCGGGGGGCGCAATGAGCAGTTCTTC. Its translation: CASSLGGRNEQFF.